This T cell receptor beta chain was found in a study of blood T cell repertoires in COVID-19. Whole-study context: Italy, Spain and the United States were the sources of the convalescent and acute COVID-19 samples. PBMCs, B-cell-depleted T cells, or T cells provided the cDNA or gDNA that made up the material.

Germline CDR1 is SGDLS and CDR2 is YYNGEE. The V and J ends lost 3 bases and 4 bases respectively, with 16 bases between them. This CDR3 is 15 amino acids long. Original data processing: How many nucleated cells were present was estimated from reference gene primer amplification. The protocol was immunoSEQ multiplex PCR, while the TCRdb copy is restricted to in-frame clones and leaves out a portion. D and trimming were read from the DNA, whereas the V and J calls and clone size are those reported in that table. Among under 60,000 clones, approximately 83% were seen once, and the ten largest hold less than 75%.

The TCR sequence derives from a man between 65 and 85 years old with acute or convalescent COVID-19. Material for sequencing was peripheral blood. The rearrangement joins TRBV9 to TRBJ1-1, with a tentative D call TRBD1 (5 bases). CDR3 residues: CASSARPDSRTEAFF. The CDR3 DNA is TGTGCCAGCAGCGCGCGACCAGACAGTCGCACTGAAGCTTTCTTT.